This paragraph reports one TCR beta chain. Germline CDR1 is SGHVS and CDR2 is FQNEAQ. Trimming removed 3 bases from V and 1 base from J, with 7 bases in between. The CDR3 consists of 14 residues. Original data processing: Amplification with reference gene primers provided the estimates of nucleated cell counts. TCRdb keeps only in-frame clones here, not all; method: immunoSEQ multiplex PCR. V, J and clone size are taken as reported in that table, and D and trimming were inferred from the DNA itself. The sample records about 150,000 clones, approximately 80% being singletons. This sample is drawn from a study of blood T cell repertoires in COVID-19. Turning to the study itself: Sources were T cells, B-cell-depleted T cells, or PBMCs; the material itself was cDNA or gDNA.

The chain combines TRBV7-8 with TRBJ1-5; D remains ambiguous. Sequenced: peripheral blood. This clonotype originated in an elderly woman with COVID-19, enrolled during active disease. The CDR3, as DNA: TGTGCCAGCAGCTTCGACACGAGCAATCAGCCCCAGCATTTT. This translates into CASSFDTSNQPQHF.